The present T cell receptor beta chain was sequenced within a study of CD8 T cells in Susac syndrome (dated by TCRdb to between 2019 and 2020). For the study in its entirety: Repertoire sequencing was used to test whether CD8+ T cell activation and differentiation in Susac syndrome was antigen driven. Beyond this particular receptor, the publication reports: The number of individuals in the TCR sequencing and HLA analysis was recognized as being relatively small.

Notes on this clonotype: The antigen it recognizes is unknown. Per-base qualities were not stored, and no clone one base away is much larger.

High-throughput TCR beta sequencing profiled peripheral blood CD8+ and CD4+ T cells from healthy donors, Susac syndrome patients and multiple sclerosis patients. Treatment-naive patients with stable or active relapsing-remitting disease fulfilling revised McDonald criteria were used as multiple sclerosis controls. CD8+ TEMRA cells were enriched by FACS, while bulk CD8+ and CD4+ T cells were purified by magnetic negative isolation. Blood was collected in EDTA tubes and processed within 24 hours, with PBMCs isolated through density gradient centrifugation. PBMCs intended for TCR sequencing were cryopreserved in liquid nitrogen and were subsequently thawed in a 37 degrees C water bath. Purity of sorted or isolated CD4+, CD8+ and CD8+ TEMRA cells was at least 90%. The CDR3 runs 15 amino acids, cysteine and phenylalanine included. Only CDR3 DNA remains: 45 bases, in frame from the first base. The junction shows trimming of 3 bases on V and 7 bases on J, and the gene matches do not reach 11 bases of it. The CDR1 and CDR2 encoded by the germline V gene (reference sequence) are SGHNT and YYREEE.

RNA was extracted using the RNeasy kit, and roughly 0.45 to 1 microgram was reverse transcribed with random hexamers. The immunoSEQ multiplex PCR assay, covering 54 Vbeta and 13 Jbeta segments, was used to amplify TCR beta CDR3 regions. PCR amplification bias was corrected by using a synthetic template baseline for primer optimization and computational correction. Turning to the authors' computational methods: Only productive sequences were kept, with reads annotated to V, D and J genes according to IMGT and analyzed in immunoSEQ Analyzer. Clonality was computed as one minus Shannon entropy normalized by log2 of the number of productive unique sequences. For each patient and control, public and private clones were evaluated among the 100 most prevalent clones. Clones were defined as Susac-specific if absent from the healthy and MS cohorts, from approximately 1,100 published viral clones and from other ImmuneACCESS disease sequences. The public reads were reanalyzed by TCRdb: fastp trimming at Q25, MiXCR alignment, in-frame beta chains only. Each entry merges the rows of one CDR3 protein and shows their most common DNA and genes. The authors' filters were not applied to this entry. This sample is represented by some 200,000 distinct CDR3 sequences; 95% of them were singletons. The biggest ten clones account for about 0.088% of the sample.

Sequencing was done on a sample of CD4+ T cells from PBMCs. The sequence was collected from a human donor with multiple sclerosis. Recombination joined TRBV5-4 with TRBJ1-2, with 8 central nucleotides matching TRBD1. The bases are TGTGCCAGCAGCTCGCGGGACAGGTCGAGGACTGGCTACACCTTC. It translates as CASSSRDRSRTGYTF.